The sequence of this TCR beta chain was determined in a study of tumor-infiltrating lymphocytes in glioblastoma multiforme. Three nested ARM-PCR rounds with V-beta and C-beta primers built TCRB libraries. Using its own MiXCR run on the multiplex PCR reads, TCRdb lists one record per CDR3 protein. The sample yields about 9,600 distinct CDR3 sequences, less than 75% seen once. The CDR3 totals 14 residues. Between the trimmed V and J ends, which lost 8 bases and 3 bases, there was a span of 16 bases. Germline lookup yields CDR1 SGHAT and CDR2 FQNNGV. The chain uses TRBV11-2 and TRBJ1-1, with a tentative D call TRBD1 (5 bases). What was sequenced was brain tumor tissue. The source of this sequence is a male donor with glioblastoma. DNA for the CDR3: TGTGCCAGCGGACAACGAGGGTGGGACACTGAAGCTTTCTTT. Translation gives CASGQRGWDTEAFF. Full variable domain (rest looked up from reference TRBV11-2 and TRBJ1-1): EAGVAQSPRYKIIEKRQSVAFWCNPISGHATLYWYQQILGQGPKLLIQFQNNGVVDDSQLPKDRFSAERLKGVDSTLKIQPAKLEDSAVYLCASGQRGWDTEAFFGQGTRLTVV.